The rows below give T cell receptor beta chains drawn from one sample of a study of T cells in Graves' hyperthyroidism and ophthalmopathy. TCRdb independently ran MiXCR on the multiplex PCR reads; one entry per CDR3 protein. The data show 250,000 to 350,000 distinct CDR3 sequences, with roughly 22% seen just once and 50% to 75% held by the top ten. The sample consisted of blood. The source of these receptors is a man aged 25-45 years with Graves' ophthalmopathy. Each CDR3 is given with its conserved first and last residue. D genes are given only for firm matches. Size tells how often a clone was seen (once, few, many) or the class of an expanded clone, and some rows leave it out.

v_call,cdr3_length,j_call,d_call,clone_size,cdr3_nt,cdr3_aa
TRBV19,15,TRBJ2-6,NA,once,TGTGCCAGTACCAGCATCTTCTCTGGGGCCAACGTCCTGACTTTC,CASTSIFSGANVLTF
TRBV6-1,14,TRBJ1-3,NA,few,TGTGCCAGCAGTGAAGGACATATTGGAAACACCATATATTTT,CASSEGHIGNTIYF
TRBV19,16,TRBJ2-2,TRBD2,NA,TGTGCCAGTAGTAGACTAGCGGGAGCGAACACCGGGGAGCTGTTTTTT,CASSRLAGANTGELFF
TRBV3-1,14,TRBJ2-3,TRBD2,few,TGTGCCAGCAGCCCCGGGACTAGACCGGATACGCAGTATTTT,CASSPGTRPDTQYF
TRBV18,15,TRBJ2-7,NA,NA,TGTGCCAGCTCGAGGACAGAAAGCGGTCCCTACGAGCAGTACTTC,CASSRTESGPYEQYF
TRBV7-8,15,TRBJ1-5,NA,many,TGTGCCAGCAGCCCGTTCTGGGGAAGCAATCAGCCCCAGCATTTT,CASSPFWGSNQPQHF
TRBV19,14,TRBJ1-6,NA,NA,TGTGCCAGTAGTCCCGCAGGAGCCAATTCACCCCTCCACTTT,CASSPAGANSPLHF
TRBV3-1,18,TRBJ2-1,TRBD1,NA,TGTGCCAGCTCACGAAGGAACCGGGACAGCGTTTCCTACAATGAGCAGTTCTTC,CASSRRNRDSVSYNEQFF
TRBV12-3/TRBV12-4,16,TRBJ1-5,NA,many,TGTGCCAGCAGAACCTCCGGACAGTATAGCAATCAGCCCCAGCATTTT,CASRTSGQYSNQPQHF
TRBV10-3,17,TRBJ2-1,TRBD2,NA,TGTGCCATCAGTGAGACGAAGCGGGAGTGGGCCTACAATGAGCAGTTCTTC,CAISETKREWAYNEQFF
TRBV10-3,15,TRBJ1-1,NA,many,TGTGCCATCAGTGACCAGGGACGTCCGAACACTGAAGCTTTCTTT,CAISDQGRPNTEAFF
TRBV10-2,14,TRBJ2-2,NA,few,TGCGCCAGCAGCCTAGATACAGCGGCCGGGGAGCTGTTTTTT,CASSLDTAAGELFF